These 23 T cell receptor beta chains were all obtained from the same sample, sequenced in a study of cytomegalovirus exposure and HLA in healthy donors. Primers: 60 Vbeta forward and 13 Jbeta reverse. Measured with immunoSEQ multiplex PCR; TCRdb has only the in-frame clones, and not every one. This table holds about 200,000 clones, roughly 80% found once. Sequences were obtained from PBMCs. Source of these receptors: a woman aged 18-30 years in good health and CMV-seronegative.

This clone came up a few times. The chain uses TRBV5-6 and TRBJ1-3; D remains ambiguous. This CDR3 has 14 residues. V gave up 4 bases and J gave up 2 bases, with 10 bases separating them. The germline CDR1 and CDR2 sequences are SGHDT and YYEEEE. The CDR3 bases are TGTGCCAGCAGCCCGAGGACTGCTGGAAACACCATATATTTT. Amino acids: CASSPRTAGNTIYF.

This clone was detected only once. The chain carries TRBV5-6 and TRBJ1-2, with 9 bases identical to TRBD1. J lost 8 bases, V lost 1 base, and 6 bases had no gene match. There are 14 residues in the CDR3. Per germline, CDR1 SGHDT and CDR2 YYEEEE. The CDR3 DNA is TGTGCCAGCAGCTTGACAGGGGGCGCGGGAGGCTACACCTTC. This gives the protein CASSLTGGAGGYTF. Drawing the rest from reference TRBV5-6 and TRBJ1-2, the complete variable domain is DAGVTQSPTHLIKTRGQQVTLRCSPKSGHDTVSWYQQALGQGPQFIFQYYEEEERQRGNFPDRFSGHQFPNYSSELNVNALLLGDSALYLCASSLTGGAGGYTFGSGTRLTVV.

This clone was seen a handful of times. The rearrangement joins TRBV2 to TRBJ2-7, with 10 bases identical to TRBD1. Germline V gene data show CDR1 as SNHLY and CDR2 as FYNNEI. J gave up 2 bases and V 6 bases, and 1 base lay outside the gene matches. The CDR3 runs 13 residues. CDR3 sequence reads: CASRTGGAYEQYV. In DNA, the CDR3 is TGTGCCAGCAGGACAGGGGGCGCCTACGAGCAGTACGTC.

CDR3 coding DNA: TGTGCCAGCAGTTACGGCGGAGGGACCGGCACAGATACGCAGTATTTT. Translation gives CASSYGGGTGTDTQYF. J is TRBJ2-3 and V is TRBV6-5; a possible D gene is TRBD2 (6 bases). Germline CDR1 and CDR2: MNHEY and SVGAGI. Trimming removed 2 bases from V and 1 base from J, with 13 bases in between. CDR3 length equals 16 residues.

This clone was seen a single time. This chain links TRBV11-2 with TRBJ2-3; 7 nucleotides align to TRBD2. This CDR3 spans 13 amino acids. J was trimmed by 6 bases and V by 5 bases; bases with no gene match: 5. Per germline, CDR1 SGHAT and CDR2 FQNNGV. CDR3 region: CASSPGTKDTQYF. DNA for the CDR3: TGTGCCAGCAGCCCCGGGACTAAGGATACGCAGTATTTT.

The rearrangement links TRBV6-1 to TRBJ1-2, with D possibly being TRBD1 (6 bases). There are 14 residues in the CDR3. Trimming stripped 7 bases from V and 8 bases from J, with 20 bases between. Germline lookup yields CDR1 MNHNS and CDR2 SASEGT. The CDR3 DNA sequence: TGTGCCAGCAATAGACAGGACAATATTGAGGGCTACACCTTC. Translating gives CASNRQDNIEGYTF.

The gene calls are TRBV11-2 and TRBJ2-3, with 13 bases lining up with TRBD2. The CDR3 is 18 amino acids. The J segment lost 3 bases and the V segment lost 5 bases, leaving 11 bases of the junction unmatched. CDR1 SGHAT and CDR2 FQNNGV come from the germline V gene. CDR3 residues: CASSLMGLAGKGTDTQYF. DNA of the CDR3: TGTGCCAGCAGCCTCATGGGACTAGCGGGAAAAGGGACAGATACGCAGTATTTT.

The chain links TRBV7-9 to TRBJ1-1, with a weak D call TRBD1 (5 bases). Germline-derived CDR1 and CDR2 are SEHNR and FQNEAQ (reference sequence). CDR3 length: 17 residues. V lost 1 base and J lost 2, with 17 bases in between. CDR3: CASSLEYRQGGNTEAFF. The CDR3 region has the DNA TGTGCCAGCAGCTTAGAATATCGGCAGGGAGGTAACACTGAAGCTTTCTTT. The whole variable domain, filled in from reference TRBV7-9 and TRBJ1-1, reads DTGVSQNPRHKITKRGQNVTFRCDPISEHNRLYWYRQTLGQGPEFLTYFQNEAQLEKSRLLSDRFSAERPKGSFSTLEIQRTEQGDSAMYLCASSLEYRQGGNTEAFFGQGTRLTVV.

This rearrangement joins TRBV10-3 to TRBJ2-5; 12 bases map to TRBD2. The J call may be wrong; the DNA end is better matched by TRBJ2-7. There are 15 residues in the CDR3. CDR1 is ENHRY, CDR2 SYGVKD, per germline. CDR3 sequence reads: CAISEALAGGYEQYF. The DNA for the CDR3 is TGTGCCATCAGTGAAGCACTAGCGGGAGGTTACGAGCAGTACTTC.

The chain joins TRBV5-1 to TRBJ1-4, with D tentatively TRBD1 (6 bases). The V end lost 4 bases, the J end lost 7 bases, and 17 bases lay between the germline ends. Germline V gene lookup returns CDR1 SGHRS and CDR2 YFSETQ. The CDR3 length is 15 residues. CDR3 region: CASSPAGQKLEKLFF. DNA of the CDR3: TGCGCCAGCAGCCCGGCTGGACAGAAACTTGAAAAACTGTTTTTT. Drawing the rest from reference TRBV5-1 and TRBJ1-4, the complete variable domain is KAGVTQTPRYLIKTRGQQVTLSCSPISGHRSVSWYQQTPGQGLQFLFEYFSETQRNKGNFPGRFSGRQFSNSRSEMNVSTLELGDSALYLCASSPAGQKLEKLFFGSGTQLSVL.

This clone was recorded once. CDR3 sequence (DNA): TGTGCCAGCAGTTACGTATCAGGCCCCGCGCGGTTCTTC. Protein sequence: CASSYVSGPARFF. The J gene is TRBJ2-1, the V gene TRBV6-5; D gene ambiguous. This CDR3 is built from 13 residues. Trimming cost V 2 bases and J 15 bases, with 17 bases left between them. The germline CDR1 and CDR2 sequences are MNHEY and SVGAGI.

In the case of this clone: Other DNA sequences in the sample encode the same CDR3. The chain combines TRBV18 with TRBJ1-1; no reliable D call. Germline CDR1 reads KGHSH; CDR2 reads LQKENI. The CDR3 covers 13 residues. V lost 3 bases and J 3 bases, leaving 8 bases between the germline ends. CDR3 coding DNA: TGTGCCAGCTCACCGTCACGAGACACTGAAGCTTTCTTT. Amino acids: CASSPSRDTEAFF.

The chain is built from TRBV7-2 and TRBJ2-5; 7 bases match TRBD1. The germline V gene has CDR1 SGHTA and CDR2 FQGNSA. After removal of 2 bases from V and 1 base from J, the junction contained 4 bases not matched to a gene. The CDR3 loop spans 15 amino acids. This CDR3 is CASSLTGQLQETQYF. The CDR3 DNA follows: TGTGCCAGCAGCTTAACGGGACAGCTCCAAGAGACCCAGTACTTC.

The chain links TRBV19 to TRBJ2-3; TRBD1 agrees at 7 bases. This CDR3 is built from 15 residues. J gave up 4 bases and V 7 bases, and 11 bases lay outside the gene matches. From germline, CDR1 is LNHDA and CDR2 SQIVND (reference sequence). CDR3: CASTPGDRDADTQYF. CDR3 nucleotides: TGTGCCAGTACCCCCGGAGACAGGGATGCAGATACGCAGTATTTT.

This clone occurred a few times. This chain links TRBV7-9 with TRBJ2-7; the D gene is possibly TRBD2 (5 bases). CDR3 length: 15 residues. Germline CDR1 is SEHNR and CDR2 is FQNEAQ (reference sequence). Trimming shortened V by 1 base and J by 1 base, and 11 bases separated the two germline ends. The CDR3 sequence is CASSLGGPGSYEQYV. In DNA, the CDR3 is TGTGCCAGCAGCTTAGGAGGGCCGGGGTCCTACGAGCAGTACGTC.

This chain joins TRBV28 and TRBJ2-1, with 10 bases identical to TRBD1. CDR3 length: 15 residues. Germline V gene sequence: CDR1 MDHEN, CDR2 SYDVKM. V gave up 6 bases and J gave up 6 bases; unmatched junction bases: 8. CDR3 bases: TGTGCCAGCAGGCCCACCGGGACAGGGGTCAATGAGCAGTTCTTC. This sequence encodes CASRPTGTGVNEQFF.

The chain is built from TRBV11-3 and TRBJ2-1; 7 positions match TRBD2. The length of the CDR3 is 15 residues. Germline assignment: CDR1 SGHNT and CDR2 YENEEA. J was trimmed by 8 bases and V by 3 bases; bases with no gene match: 10. CDR3 in amino acids: CASSFIAGRPDEQFF. The CDR3 DNA follows: TGTGCCAGCAGCTTCATAGCGGGCCGGCCCGATGAGCAGTTCTTC.

The chain joins TRBV15 to TRBJ2-2; 7 bases match TRBD2. The junction had 6 bases not matched to a gene; V was cut back by 0 bases and J by 8 bases. The CDR3 is made up of 15 amino acids. CDR1 and CDR2 (germline): LNHNV, YYDKDF (reference sequence). CDR3 loop: CATSRDGREGGELFF. CDR3 bases: TGTGCCACCAGCAGAGATGGCAGGGAGGGTGGGGAGCTGTTTTTT.

This clone was counted a single time. This chain links TRBV19 with TRBJ2-3, with 9 bases matching TRBD2. CDR1 and CDR2 (germline): LNHDA, SQIVND (reference sequence). The CDR3 extends over 18 amino acids. The trim removed 4 bases at V and 7 bases at J, leaving 18 bases unmatched. The DNA for the CDR3 is TGTGCCAGTAGTAACTCCTACAGGGTAGCGGGAGCGGAATATACGCAGTATTTT. This gives the protein CASSNSYRVAGAEYTQYF.

The chain combines TRBV6-6 with TRBJ1-2, with a weak D call TRBD1 (6 bases). CDR1 MNHNY and CDR2 SVGAGI come from the germline V gene (reference sequence). V dropped 3 bases and J dropped 4 bases, with 18 bases sitting between them. This CDR3 comprises 16 residues. The CDR3 DNA reads as TGTGCCAGCAGTTATACTCAGGGGTCTGAAACCTATGGCTACACCTTC. Translated, it gives CASSYTQGSETYGYTF.

This clone showed up just once. V and J are TRBV28 and TRBJ1-5; no reliable D call. V lost 2 bases to trimming and J lost 7 bases, with 12 bases between them. The CDR3 is made up of 14 amino acids. Germline CDR1 MDHEN, CDR2 SYDVKM. As DNA, the CDR3 is TGTGCCAGCAGTTTAAATTCGTTTCCCCAGCCCCAGCATTTT. This gives the protein CASSLNSFPQPQHF.

The chain has TRBV30 and TRBJ1-2, with D perhaps matching TRBD1 (6 bases). Germline V gives CDR1 GTSNPN, CDR2 SVGIG (reference sequence). V gave up 3 bases and J gave up 8 bases, with 10 bases separating them. The CDR3 consists of 11 residues. DNA for the CDR3: TGTGCCTGGAGCCCAGGGGTCGGCTACACCTTC. Its translation is CAWSPGVGYTF.

This chain links TRBV7-9 with TRBJ2-3; TRBD2 is a possible D gene (6 bases). This CDR3 spans 15 amino acids. CDR1 and CDR2 from the germline V gene are SEHNR and FQNEAQ (reference sequence). Trimming cost V 7 bases and J 0 bases, with 14 bases left between them. For the CDR3, the DNA is TGTGCCAGCACTCCGGGGGACTCTAGCACAGATACGCAGTATTTT. Amino acid sequence: CASTPGDSSTDTQYF.